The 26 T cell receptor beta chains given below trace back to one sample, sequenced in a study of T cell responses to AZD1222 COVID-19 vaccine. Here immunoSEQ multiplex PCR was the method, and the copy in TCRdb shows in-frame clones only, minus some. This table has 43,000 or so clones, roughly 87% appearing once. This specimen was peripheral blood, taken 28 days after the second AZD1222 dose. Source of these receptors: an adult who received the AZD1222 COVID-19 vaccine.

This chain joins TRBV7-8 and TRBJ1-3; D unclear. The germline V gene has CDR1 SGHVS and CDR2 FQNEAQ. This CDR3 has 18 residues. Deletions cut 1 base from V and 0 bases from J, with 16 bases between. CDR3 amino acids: CASSLGTASALSGNTIYF. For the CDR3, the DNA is TGTGCCAGCAGCTTAGGGACCGCATCCGCTCTCTCTGGAAACACCATATATTTT.

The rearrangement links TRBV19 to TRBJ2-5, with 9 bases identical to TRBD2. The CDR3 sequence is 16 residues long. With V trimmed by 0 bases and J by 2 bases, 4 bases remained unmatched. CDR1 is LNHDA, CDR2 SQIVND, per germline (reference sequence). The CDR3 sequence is CASSIDLAGGQETQYF. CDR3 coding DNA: TGTGCCAGTAGTATAGATCTCGCGGGGGGGCAAGAGACCCAGTACTTC.

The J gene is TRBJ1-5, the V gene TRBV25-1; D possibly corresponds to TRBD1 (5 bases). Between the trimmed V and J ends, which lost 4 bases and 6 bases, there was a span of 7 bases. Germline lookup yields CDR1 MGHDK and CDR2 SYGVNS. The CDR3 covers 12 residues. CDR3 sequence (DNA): TGTGCCAGCAGTGTGGGGGGTCAGCCCCAGCATTTT. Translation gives CASSVGGQPQHF. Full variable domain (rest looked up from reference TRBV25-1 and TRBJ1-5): EADIYQTPRYLVIGTGKKITLECSQTMGHDKMYWYQQDPGMELHLIHYSYGVNSTEKGDLSSESTVSRIRTEHFPLTLESARPSHTSQYLCASSVGGQPQHFGDGTRLSIL.

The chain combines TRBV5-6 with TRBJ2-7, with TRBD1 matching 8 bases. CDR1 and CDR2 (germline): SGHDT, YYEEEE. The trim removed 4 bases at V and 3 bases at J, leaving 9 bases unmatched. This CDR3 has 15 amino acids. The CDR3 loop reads CASSARDRLYYEQYF. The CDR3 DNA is TGTGCCAGCAGCGCCCGGGACAGGCTCTACTACGAGCAGTACTTC.

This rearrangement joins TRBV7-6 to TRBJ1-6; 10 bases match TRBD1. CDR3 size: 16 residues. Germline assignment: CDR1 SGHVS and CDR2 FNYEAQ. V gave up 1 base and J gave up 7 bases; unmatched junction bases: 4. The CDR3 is CASSLGGTGDNSPLHF. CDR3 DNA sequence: TGTGCCAGCAGCTTAGGGGGGACAGGGGACAATTCACCCCTCCACTTT.

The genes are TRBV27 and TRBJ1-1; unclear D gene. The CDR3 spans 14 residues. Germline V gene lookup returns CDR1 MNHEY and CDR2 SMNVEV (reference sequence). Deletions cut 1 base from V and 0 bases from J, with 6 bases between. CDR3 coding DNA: TGTGCCAGCAGTTTATGGGAGGTGAACACTGAAGCTTTCTTT. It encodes CASSLWEVNTEAFF.

This CDR3 is CASSESGTGVESGELFF. The CDR3 DNA sequence: TGCGCCAGCAGTGAGTCCGGGACAGGGGTTGAATCCGGGGAGCTGTTTTTT. This chain connects TRBV10-1 to TRBJ2-2, with TRBD1 matching over 10 bases. Germline V gene lookup returns CDR1 WNHNN and CDR2 SYGVQD (reference sequence). The junction had 7 bases not matched to a gene; V was cut back by 0 bases and J by 6 bases. This CDR3 is built from 17 residues.

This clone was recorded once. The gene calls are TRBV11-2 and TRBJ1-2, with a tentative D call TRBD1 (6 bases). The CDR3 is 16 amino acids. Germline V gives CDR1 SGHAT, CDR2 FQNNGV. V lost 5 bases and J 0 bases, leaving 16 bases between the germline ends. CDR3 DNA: TGTGCCAGCAGCCCTGGCCGGGGGCCTGCTAACTATGGCTACACCTTC. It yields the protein CASSPGRGPANYGYTF.

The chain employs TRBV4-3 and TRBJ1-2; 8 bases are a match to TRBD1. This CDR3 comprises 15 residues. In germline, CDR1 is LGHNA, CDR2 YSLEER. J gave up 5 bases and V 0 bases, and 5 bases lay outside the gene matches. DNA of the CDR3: TGCGCCAGCAGCCAAGATGAGGGACAGGCTTATGGCTACACCTTC. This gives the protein CASSQDEGQAYGYTF.

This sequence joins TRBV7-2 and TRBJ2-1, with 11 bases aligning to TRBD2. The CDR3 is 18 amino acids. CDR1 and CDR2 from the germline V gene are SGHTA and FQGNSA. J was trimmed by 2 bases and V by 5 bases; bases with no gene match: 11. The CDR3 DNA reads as TGTGCCAGCAGCGCATTAGCGGGGGGGCCTAGTCCCTACAATGAGCAGTTCTTC. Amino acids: CASSALAGGPSPYNEQFF.

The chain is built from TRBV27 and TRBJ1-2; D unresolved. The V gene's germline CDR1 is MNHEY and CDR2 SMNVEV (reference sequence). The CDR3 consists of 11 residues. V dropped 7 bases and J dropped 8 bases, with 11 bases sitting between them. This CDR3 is CASTSGRGYTF. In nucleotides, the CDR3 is TGTGCCAGCACCTCGGGTCGAGGCTACACCTTC.

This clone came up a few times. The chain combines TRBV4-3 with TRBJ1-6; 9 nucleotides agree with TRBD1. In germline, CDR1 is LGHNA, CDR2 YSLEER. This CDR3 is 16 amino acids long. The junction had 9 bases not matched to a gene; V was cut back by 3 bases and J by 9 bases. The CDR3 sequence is CASSHDLTGGTSPLHF. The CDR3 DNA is TGCGCCAGCAGCCATGACCTGACAGGGGGTACTTCACCCCTCCACTTT.

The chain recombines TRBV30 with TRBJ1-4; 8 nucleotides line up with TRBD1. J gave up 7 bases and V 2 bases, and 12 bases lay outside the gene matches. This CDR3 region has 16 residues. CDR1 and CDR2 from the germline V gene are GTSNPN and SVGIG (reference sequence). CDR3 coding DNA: TGTGCCTGGAGTCCGTGGGGGCAGGGGGCTAGTGAAAAACTGTTTTTT. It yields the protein CAWSPWGQGASEKLFF.

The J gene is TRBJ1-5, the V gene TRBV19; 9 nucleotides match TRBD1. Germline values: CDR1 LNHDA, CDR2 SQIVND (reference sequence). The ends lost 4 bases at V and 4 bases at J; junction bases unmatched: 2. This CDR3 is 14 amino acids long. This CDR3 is CASSTGQGNQPQHF. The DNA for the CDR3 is TGTGCCAGTAGTACGGGACAGGGTAATCAGCCCCAGCATTTT.

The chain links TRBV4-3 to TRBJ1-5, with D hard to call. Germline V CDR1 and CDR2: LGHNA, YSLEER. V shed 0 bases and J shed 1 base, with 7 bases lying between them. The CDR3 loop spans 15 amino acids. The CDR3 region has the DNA TGCGCCAGCAGCCAAGATGGACTGAGCAATCAGCCCCAGCATTTT. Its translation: CASSQDGLSNQPQHF.

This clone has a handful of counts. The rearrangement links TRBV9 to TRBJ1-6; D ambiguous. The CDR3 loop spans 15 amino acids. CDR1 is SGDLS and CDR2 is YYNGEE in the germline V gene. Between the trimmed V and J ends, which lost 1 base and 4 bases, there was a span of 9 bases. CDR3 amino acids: CASSVNAAYNSPLHF. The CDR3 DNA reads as TGTGCCAGCAGCGTAAATGCGGCTTATAATTCACCCCTCCACTTT.

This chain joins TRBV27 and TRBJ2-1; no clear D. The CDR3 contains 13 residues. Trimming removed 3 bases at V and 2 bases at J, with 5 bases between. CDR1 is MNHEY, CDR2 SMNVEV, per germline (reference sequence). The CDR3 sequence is CASSFGAYNEQFF. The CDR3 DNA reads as TGTGCCAGCAGTTTCGGCGCCTACAATGAGCAGTTCTTC.

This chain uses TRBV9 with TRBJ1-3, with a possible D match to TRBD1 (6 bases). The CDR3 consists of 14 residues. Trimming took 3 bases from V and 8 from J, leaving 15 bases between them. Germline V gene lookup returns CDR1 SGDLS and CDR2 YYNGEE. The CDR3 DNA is TGTGCCAGCAGCGGGGGGGGCCAGAGGGACACCATATATTTT. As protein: CASSGGGQRDTIYF.

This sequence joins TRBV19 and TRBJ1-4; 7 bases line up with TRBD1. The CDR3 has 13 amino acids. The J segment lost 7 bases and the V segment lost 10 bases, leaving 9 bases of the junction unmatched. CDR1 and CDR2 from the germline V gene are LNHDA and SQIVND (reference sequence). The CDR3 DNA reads TGTGCCACCAGGCAGGGGGTGGGTGAAAAACTGTTTTTT. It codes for CATRQGVGEKLFF.

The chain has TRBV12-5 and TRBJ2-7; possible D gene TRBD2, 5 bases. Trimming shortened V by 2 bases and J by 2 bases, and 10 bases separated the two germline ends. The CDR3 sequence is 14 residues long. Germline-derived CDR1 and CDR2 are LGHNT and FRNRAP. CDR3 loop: CASGLIGSTYEQYF. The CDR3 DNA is TGTGCTAGTGGTTTGATAGGGAGCACCTACGAGCAGTACTTC. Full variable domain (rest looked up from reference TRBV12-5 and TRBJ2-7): DARVTQTPRHKVTEMGQEVTMRCQPILGHNTVFWYRQTMMQGLELLAYFRNRAPLDDSGMPKDRFSAEMPDATLATLKIQPSEPRDSAVYFCASGLIGSTYEQYFGPGTRLTVT.

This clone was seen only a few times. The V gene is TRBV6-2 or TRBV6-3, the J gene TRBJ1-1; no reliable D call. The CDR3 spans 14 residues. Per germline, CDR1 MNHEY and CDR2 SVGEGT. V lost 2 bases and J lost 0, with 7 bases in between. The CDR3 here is CASSYAGLNTEAFF. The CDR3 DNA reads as TGTGCCAGCAGTTACGCAGGTCTGAACACTGAAGCTTTCTTT.

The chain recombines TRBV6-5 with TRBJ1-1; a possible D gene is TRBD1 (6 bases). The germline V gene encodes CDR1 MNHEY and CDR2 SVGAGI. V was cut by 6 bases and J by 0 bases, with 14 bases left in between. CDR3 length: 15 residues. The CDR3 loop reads CASSPGQFMNTEAFF. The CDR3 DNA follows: TGTGCCAGCAGCCCCGGACAGTTCATGAACACTGAAGCTTTCTTT.

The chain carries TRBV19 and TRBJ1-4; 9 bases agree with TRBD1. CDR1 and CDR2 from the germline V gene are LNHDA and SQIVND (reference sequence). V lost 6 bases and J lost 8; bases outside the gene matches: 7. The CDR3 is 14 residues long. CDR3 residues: CASRTGGSGEKLFF. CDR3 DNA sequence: TGTGCCAGTAGAACAGGGGGCTCAGGAGAAAAACTGTTTTTT.

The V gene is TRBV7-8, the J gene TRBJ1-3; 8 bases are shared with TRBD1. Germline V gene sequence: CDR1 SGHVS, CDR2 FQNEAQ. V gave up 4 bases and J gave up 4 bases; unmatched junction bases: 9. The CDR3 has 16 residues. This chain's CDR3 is CASSYLTGEYGNTIYF. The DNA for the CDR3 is TGTGCCAGCAGCTATCTGACAGGGGAGTACGGAAACACCATATATTTT.

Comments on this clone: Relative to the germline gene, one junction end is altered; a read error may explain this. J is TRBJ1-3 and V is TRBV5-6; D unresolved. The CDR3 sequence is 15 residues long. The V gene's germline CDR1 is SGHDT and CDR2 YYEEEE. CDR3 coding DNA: TGTGCCAACAGCCCCTCTTCGGGGAGGGGAAACACCATATATTTT. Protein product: CANSPSSGRGNTIYF.

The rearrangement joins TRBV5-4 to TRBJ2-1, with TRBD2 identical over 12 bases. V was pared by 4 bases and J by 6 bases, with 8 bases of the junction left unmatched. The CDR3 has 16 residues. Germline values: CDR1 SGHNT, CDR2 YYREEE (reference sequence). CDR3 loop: CASSAGLAGKFNEQFF. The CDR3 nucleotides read TGTGCCAGCAGCGCCGGACTAGCGGGGAAGTTCAATGAGCAGTTCTTC.